This T cell receptor beta chain appears in the sequencing data of a study of shared clonotypes between healthy human individuals. Study background: Each donor contributed plates that comprised three CD4 naive, three CD4 memory, two CD8 naive and one CD8 memory. Findings and limits, study-wide: Clonotype sharing among donors, it was expected, would be affected by sequencing depth.

Researchers ran the assay at a deep level. Replicate PCRs from sorted subsets contained approximately 190 ng DNA, which is 31,000 or so T cell genomes. Measured with immunoSEQ multiplex PCR; TCRdb has only the in-frame clones, and not every one. The data contain some 2,000,000 clones, nearly 97% of them singletons. The CDR3 has 14 residues. The germline V gene has CDR1 SGHKS and CDR2 YYEKEE (reference sequence). V was clipped by 4 bases and J by 7 bases; unmatched bases: 3. As to this clone: Its cognate antigen is unknown.

This receptor was taken from a man between 18 and 29 years old in good health. The sequencing input was naive CD4+ T cells sorted from blood. Noted subset: CD45RA+ positively selected. The chain recombines TRBV5-5 with TRBJ2-4, with 12 bases identical to TRBD2. DNA of the CDR3: TGTGCCAGCAGCCCCACTAGCGGGAGGAACATTCAGTACTTC. It translates to CASSPTSGRNIQYF.